This T cell receptor beta chain originates from a study of cytomegalovirus exposure and HLA in healthy donors. General study results and limits: It emerged from a later analysis that several of the most significant clusters appeared to be linked to common viral pathogens. With later analysis, a missense DCLRE1C variant became linked to TCR beta V- and J-gene trimming.

This clone occurred a few times. What it binds is unknown. J lost 7 bases, V lost 1 base, and 8 bases had no gene match. The CDR3 loop spans 14 amino acids. In germline, CDR1 is GTSNPN, CDR2 SVGIG (reference sequence). PCR amplification relied on 60 Vbeta primers (plus 13 Jbeta primers). Assay: immunoSEQ multiplex PCR; the TCRdb copy retains only in-frame clones and omits some. The sample yields some 120,000 clones, over 70% seen once. This TCR was sampled from a man between 35 and 55 years old in good health and CMV-seropositive. The sample was PBMCs. The genes are TRBV30 and TRBJ2-7; 9 bases are shared with TRBD1. In DNA, the CDR3 is TGTGCCTGGAGTGCGATACAGGGGGCTGGAGAGCAGTACTTC. As protein: CAWSAIQGAGEQYF.